Below, one T cell receptor (beta chain) is given with its context. V lost 3 bases to trimming and J lost 6 bases; unmatched junction nucleotides: 7. The CDR3 is 14 residues long. Germline CDR1 and CDR2: LNHDA and SQIVND (reference sequence). This sample was included in a study of T cell responses to AZD1222 COVID-19 vaccine. Only in-frame clones appear in the TCRdb table, and some are missing; sequencing was by immunoSEQ multiplex PCR. The sample holds some 96,000 clones, more than 70% seen once. V usage is TRBV19 and J usage is TRBJ1-1, with TRBD1 matching over 7 bases. Source: peripheral blood, taken 28 days after the second AZD1222 dose. The receptor was isolated from an adult who received the AZD1222 COVID-19 vaccine. The CDR3 nucleotides read TGTGCCAGTAGTATTAACAGGGGCGAATCTGAAGCTTTCTTT. Its translation is CASSINRGESEAFF.